The 28 T cell receptor beta chains presented below share a single source sample, sequenced in a study of PD-1 blockade in classical Hodgkin lymphoma. The time point is: cycle 4 day 1 (C4D1), after 6 weeks of nivolumab. Relapse was seen in all patients after autologous stem cell transplantation, and brentuximab vedotin exposure was variable. Assay used: immunoSEQ multiplex PCR; TCRdb lists only in-frame clones, some missing. The table records under 50,000 clones, roughly 70% of them present only once. Sequenced here: peripheral blood mononuclear cells (PBMCs), sampled before the fourth cycle of nivolumab. These receptors all come from a human donor with classical Hodgkin lymphoma.

The rearrangement joins TRBV5-1 to TRBJ2-7; D may correspond to TRBD1 or TRBD2 (6 bases each). Germline CDR1 and CDR2: SGHRS and YFSETQ. There are 14 residues in the CDR3. V was pared by 5 bases and J by 5 bases, with 17 bases between. CDR3 in amino acids: CASREGGARDEQYF. The CDR3 coding sequence is TGCGCCAGCAGGGAGGGGGGTGCGAGGGACGAGCAGTACTTC.

The chain employs TRBV5-1 and TRBJ1-1; weak D call: TRBD1 (6 bases). The CDR3 is 16 amino acids. The V gene's germline CDR1 is SGHRS and CDR2 YFSETQ. Trimming shortened V by 4 bases and J by 8 bases, and 24 bases separated the two germline ends. The CDR3 loop reads CASSLFGGQSFPEAFF. The CDR3 DNA is TGCGCCAGCAGCCTCTTTGGTGGACAGTCCTTTCCCGAAGCTTTCTTT.

The table lists this clone with a few counts. This sequence joins TRBV28 and TRBJ2-7, with D possibly called TRBD1 or TRBD2 (7 bases each). The germline V and J ends were trimmed by 7 bases and 1 base, with 23 bases remaining between them. This CDR3 spans 17 amino acids. Germline assignment: CDR1 MDHEN and CDR2 SYDVKM. CDR3 amino acids: CASIPWEGAGGSYEQYF. For the CDR3, the DNA is TGTGCCAGCATCCCCTGGGAGGGGGCCGGGGGTTCCTACGAGCAGTACTTC.

This chain's CDR3 is CASSRGTGWGYEQYF. For the CDR3, the DNA is TGTGCCAGCTCACGCGGGACAGGGTGGGGCTACGAGCAGTACTTC. This rearrangement joins TRBV18 to TRBJ2-7; TRBD1 agrees at 9 bases. The CDR3 has 15 amino acids. Trimming cost V 4 bases and J 3 bases; bases outside gene matches: 7. Germline assignment: CDR1 KGHSH and CDR2 LQKENI.

The V call is TRBV30, the J call TRBJ2-7; 7 bases align to TRBD1. CDR1 and CDR2 from the germline V gene are GTSNPN and SVGIG (reference sequence). With 4 bases clipped from V and 1 base from J, the junction kept 4 bases outside the gene matches. The CDR3 is made up of 13 amino acids. The CDR3 DNA follows: TGTGCCTGGAACAGGGGCGATTCCTACGAGCAGTACTTC. This gives the protein CAWNRGDSYEQYF.

J is TRBJ2-7 and V is TRBV19; 7 bases align to TRBD1. Germline loops: CDR1 LNHDA, CDR2 SQIVND (reference sequence). The CDR3 totals 17 residues. Germline trimming cut 1 base from V and 0 bases from J; bases unmatched to any gene: 9. In nucleotides, the CDR3 is TGTGCCAGTAGTATAGCGGGCCTCGGGACAGCCTCCTACGAGCAGTACTTC. It translates to CASSIAGLGTASYEQYF. Filled out from reference TRBV19 and TRBJ2-7, the complete variable domain reads DGGITQSPKYLFRKEGQNVTLSCEQNLNHDAMYWYRQDPGQGLRLIYYSQIVNDFQKGDIAEGYSVSREKKESFPLTVTSAQKNPTAFYLCASSIAGLGTASYEQYFGPGTRLTVT.

This sequence joins TRBV6-6 and TRBJ1-1; 8 positions agree with TRBD1. Germline values: CDR1 MNHNY, CDR2 SVGAGI (reference sequence). This CDR3 contains 15 residues. The J segment lost 6 bases and the V segment lost 6 bases, leaving 12 bases of the junction unmatched. Here the CDR3 reads CASRMTGATGAEAFF. The CDR3 region has the DNA TGTGCCAGCAGGATGACAGGGGCGACGGGGGCTGAAGCTTTCTTT.

The genes are TRBV5-1 and TRBJ2-7; D unclear. Germline CDR1 and CDR2: SGHRS and YFSETQ. V dropped 0 bases and J dropped 2 bases, with 12 bases sitting between them. The CDR3 extends over 15 amino acids. CDR3 DNA: TGCGCCAGCAGCTTGGCGTCAGGAGCTACCTACGAGCAGTACTTC. It specifies CASSLASGATYEQYF.

This clone was seen a handful of times. The chain joins TRBV5-1 to TRBJ1-6, with D maybe TRBD1 (6 bases). Looked up from germline, CDR1 is SGHRS and CDR2 is YFSETQ. Trimming left V 4 bases short and J 10 bases short, with 18 bases between. There are 15 residues in the CDR3. The CDR3 nucleotides read TGCGCCAGCAGCCCAGGGGATCAGGGTTTCTCACCCCTCCACTTT. Encoded protein: CASSPGDQGFSPLHF. Using reference TRBV5-1 and TRBJ1-6 for the parts outside the CDR3, the full variable domain is KAGVTQTPRYLIKTRGQQVTLSCSPISGHRSVSWYQQTPGQGLQFLFEYFSETQRNKGNFPGRFSGRQFSNSRSEMNVSTLELGDSALYLCASSPGDQGFSPLHFGNGTRLTVT.

The chain carries TRBV28 and TRBJ2-3; D gene unclear. The CDR3 totals 12 residues. The germline CDR1 and CDR2 sequences are MDHEN and SYDVKM. Trimming pared 7 bases from V and 0 bases from J, leaving 5 bases between. CDR3 amino acids: CASTDSTDTQYF. The CDR3 DNA follows: TGTGCCAGCACCGACAGCACAGATACGCAGTATTTT.

The rearrangement joins TRBV9 to TRBJ2-2; D call uncertain. CDR1 and CDR2 from the germline V gene are SGDLS and YYNGEE. Trimming took off 2 bases at V and 1 base at J, with 6 bases between the two ends. The length of the CDR3 is 14 residues. The CDR3 nucleotides are TGTGCCAGCAGCGTTGACATGAACACCGGGGAGCTGTTTTTT. It codes for CASSVDMNTGELFF.

The chain is built from TRBV5-1 and TRBJ2-6; TRBD1 matches 8 bases. Germline trimming cut 3 bases from V and 8 bases from J; bases unmatched to any gene: 4. Germline CDR1 and CDR2: SGHRS and YFSETQ. The CDR3 spans 14 residues. CDR3 protein: CASSSGQGPNVLTF. The CDR3 nucleotides read TGCGCCAGCAGCTCTGGACAGGGCCCCAACGTCCTGACTTTC.

The V call is TRBV5-1, the J call TRBJ2-3; 10 bases are a match to TRBD1. Germline CDR1 reads SGHRS; CDR2 reads YFSETQ. V trimming: 0 bases; J trimming: 6 bases; junction bases outside the gene matches: 4. This CDR3 spans 15 amino acids. CDR3 in DNA: TGCGCCAGCAGCTTGGTGGGGACAGGGGTGGATACGCAGTATTTT. This encodes CASSLVGTGVDTQYF.

This chain links TRBV11-3 with TRBJ2-5; D remains unclear. Germline V CDR1 and CDR2: SGHNT, YENEEA. The CDR3 covers 14 residues. V was trimmed by 0 bases and J by 4 bases, leaving 9 bases between them. The CDR3 sequence is CASSLEGRRETQYF. The CDR3 nucleotides read TGTGCCAGCAGCTTAGAAGGGCGGAGAGAGACCCAGTACTTC. Filled out from reference TRBV11-3 and TRBJ2-5, the complete variable domain reads EAGVVQSPRYKIIEKKQPVAFWCNPISGHNTLYWYLQNLGQGPELLIRYENEEAVDDSQLPKDRFSAERLKGVDSTLKIQPAELGDSAVYLCASSLEGRRETQYFGPGTRLLVL.

This clone was seen a few times. The chain links TRBV25-1 to TRBJ1-1, with D tentatively TRBD1 (5 bases). The length of the CDR3 is 14 residues. Germline-derived CDR1 and CDR2 are MGHDK and SYGVNS. Trimming stripped 1 base from V and 3 bases from J, with 9 bases between. The CDR3 sequence: CASSESGLDTEAFF. The CDR3 bases are TGTGCCAGCAGTGAATCAGGGCTTGACACTGAAGCTTTCTTT. Full variable domain (outside the CDR3, taken from reference TRBV25-1 and TRBJ1-1): EADIYQTPRYLVIGTGKKITLECSQTMGHDKMYWYQQDPGMELHLIHYSYGVNSTEKGDLSSESTVSRIRTEHFPLTLESARPSHTSQYLCASSESGLDTEAFFGQGTRLTVV.

The V and J genes are TRBV6-5 and TRBJ1-5, with D uncertain. The CDR3 has 13 residues. CDR1 MNHEY and CDR2 SVGAGI come from the germline V gene. The V and J ends lost 6 bases and 0 bases respectively, with 6 bases between them. The DNA for the CDR3 is TGTGCCAGCAGAGCACATAGCAATCAGCCCCAGCATTTT. This codes for CASRAHSNQPQHF.

The chain recombines TRBV6-5 with TRBJ2-3; 10 bases match TRBD1. The trim removed 4 bases at V and 6 bases at J, leaving 7 bases unmatched. This CDR3 region has 15 residues. Per the germline V gene, CDR1 is MNHEY and CDR2 is SVGAGI. The CDR3 DNA is TGTGCCAGCAGTTTAGGACAGGGGGTGAGGGATACGCAGTATTTT. It is translated as CASSLGQGVRDTQYF.

This clone showed up just a few times. The chain carries TRBV6-5 and TRBJ1-6; D may be TRBD1 (6 bases). Germline loops: CDR1 MNHEY, CDR2 SVGAGI. The CDR3 extends over 15 amino acids. Deletions cut 0 bases from V and 8 bases from J, with 11 bases between. The CDR3 bases are TGTGCCAGCAGTTACTCCGACAGGACCGATTCACCCCTCCACTTT. Protein product: CASSYSDRTDSPLHF.

This rearrangement joins TRBV5-1 to TRBJ1-2, with D possibly TRBD1 on 6 matching bases. Germline V lookup: CDR1 SGHRS, CDR2 YFSETQ. There are 17 residues in the CDR3. V was clipped by 4 bases and J by 0 bases, with 19 bases between them. The CDR3 loop reads CASSPRVDRPSNYGYTF. CDR3 bases: TGCGCCAGCAGCCCAAGGGTAGACAGGCCCTCTAACTATGGCTACACCTTC. Using reference TRBV5-1 and TRBJ1-2 for the parts outside the CDR3, the full variable domain is KAGVTQTPRYLIKTRGQQVTLSCSPISGHRSVSWYQQTPGQGLQFLFEYFSETQRNKGNFPGRFSGRQFSNSRSEMNVSTLELGDSALYLCASSPRVDRPSNYGYTFGSGTRLTVV.

The chain combines TRBV19 with TRBJ1-3; 9 bases line up with TRBD1. This CDR3 comprises 14 residues. Germline V gene data show CDR1 as LNHDA and CDR2 as SQIVND (reference sequence). V lost 11 bases and J lost 4; bases outside the gene matches: 9. CDR3 DNA sequence: TGTGCCGGTACGACAGGGGGGTCGGGAAACACCATATATTTT. This gives the protein CAGTTGGSGNTIYF.

This rearrangement joins TRBV30 to TRBJ2-3, with 9 bases lining up with TRBD1. Germline values: CDR1 GTSNPN, CDR2 SVGIG (reference sequence). The CDR3 length is 15 residues. The junction had 5 bases not matched to a gene; V was cut back by 2 bases and J by 2 bases. The CDR3 loop is CAWSTGQGSTDTQYF. CDR3 DNA: TGTGCCTGGAGTACGGGACAGGGCTCCACAGATACGCAGTATTTT.

The chain carries TRBV30 and TRBJ2-7, with TRBD2 matching over 7 bases. Germline V gives CDR1 GTSNPN, CDR2 SVGIG (reference sequence). The junction had 1 base not matched to a gene; V was cut back by 5 bases and J by 0 bases. The CDR3 runs 12 residues. The CDR3 nucleotides read TGTGCCTGGGGGGAGGGCTCCTACGAGCAGTACTTC. Translated, it gives CAWGEGSYEQYF.

The J gene is TRBJ2-3, the V gene TRBV29-1; D perhaps matches TRBD1 (7 bases). The length of the CDR3 is 14 residues. V lost 0 bases and J lost 3, with 10 bases in between. Germline CDR1 reads SQVTM; CDR2 reads ANQGSEA. CDR3 protein: CSVEDRGETDTQYF. In nucleotides, the CDR3 is TGCAGCGTTGAAGACAGGGGGGAAACAGATACGCAGTATTTT.

V usage is TRBV2 and J usage is TRBJ2-3; no reliable D call. V was cut by 4 bases and J by 2 bases, with 10 bases left in between. This CDR3 is built from 14 residues. CDR1 and CDR2 (germline): SNHLY, FYNNEI. DNA for the CDR3: TGTGCCAGCAGTGGGGTAGCCCCCACAGATACGCAGTATTTT. Protein product: CASSGVAPTDTQYF.

V and J are TRBV11-2 and TRBJ2-2, with 11 bases that match TRBD1. The CDR3 loop spans 15 amino acids. V lost 3 bases and J lost 6; bases outside the gene matches: 3. The germline V gene encodes CDR1 SGHAT and CDR2 FQNNGV. This CDR3 is CASSLAGQGAGELFF. The DNA for the CDR3 is TGTGCCAGCAGCTTGGCGGGACAGGGGGCCGGGGAGCTGTTTTTT.

This clone was seen only once. The chain employs TRBV18 and TRBJ2-3; D gene ambiguous. There are 17 residues in the CDR3. Looked up from germline, CDR1 is KGHSH and CDR2 is LQKENI. The V gene lost 3 bases and the J gene lost 0 bases, with 16 bases spanning the gap. Here the CDR3 DNA reads TGTGCCAGCTCACCCCCGTACAACGCGTTTAGCACAGATACGCAGTATTTT. Protein product: CASSPPYNAFSTDTQYF.

A word on this clone: The junction shows a germline mismatch at one end, possibly a read error. V usage is TRBV5-1 and J usage is TRBJ2-5; D is possibly TRBD2 (7 bases). Looked up from germline, CDR1 is SGHRS and CDR2 is YFSETQ. The CDR3 loop spans 13 amino acids. This chain's CDR3 is CASTLRGLETQYF. CDR3 in DNA: TGCGCCAGCACCTTGCGGGGGCTAGAGACCCAGTACTTC.

CDR3 protein: CASRNRATGPVSYNEQFF. The CDR3 DNA sequence: TGTGCCAGCAGAAATCGAGCAACAGGACCCGTGTCCTACAATGAGCAGTTCTTC. The rearrangement uses TRBV7-3 and TRBJ2-1, with a weak D call TRBD1 (5 bases). Germline values: CDR1 SGHTA, CDR2 FQGTGA. This CDR3 spans 18 amino acids. The V end lost 6 bases, the J end lost 1 base, and 22 bases lay between the germline ends. Complete variable domain (other parts from reference TRBV7-3 and TRBJ2-1): GAGVSQTPSNKVTEKGKYVELRCDPISGHTALYWYRQSLGQGPEFLIYFQGTGAADDSGLPNDRFFAVRPEGSVSTLKIQRTERGDSAVYLCASRNRATGPVSYNEQFFGPGTRLTVL.